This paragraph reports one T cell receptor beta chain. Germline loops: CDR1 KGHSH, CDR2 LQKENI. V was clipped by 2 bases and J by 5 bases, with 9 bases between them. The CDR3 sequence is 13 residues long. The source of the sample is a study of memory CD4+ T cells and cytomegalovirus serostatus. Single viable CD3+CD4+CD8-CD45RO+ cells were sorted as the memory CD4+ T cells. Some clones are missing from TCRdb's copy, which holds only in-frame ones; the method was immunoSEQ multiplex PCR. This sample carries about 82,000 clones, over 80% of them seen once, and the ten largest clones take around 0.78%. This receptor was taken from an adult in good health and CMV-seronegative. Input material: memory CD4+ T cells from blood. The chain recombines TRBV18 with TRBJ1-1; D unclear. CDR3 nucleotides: TGTGCCAGCTCACCAGGGTCGGAAACTGAAGCTTTCTTT. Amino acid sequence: CASSPGSETEAFF.